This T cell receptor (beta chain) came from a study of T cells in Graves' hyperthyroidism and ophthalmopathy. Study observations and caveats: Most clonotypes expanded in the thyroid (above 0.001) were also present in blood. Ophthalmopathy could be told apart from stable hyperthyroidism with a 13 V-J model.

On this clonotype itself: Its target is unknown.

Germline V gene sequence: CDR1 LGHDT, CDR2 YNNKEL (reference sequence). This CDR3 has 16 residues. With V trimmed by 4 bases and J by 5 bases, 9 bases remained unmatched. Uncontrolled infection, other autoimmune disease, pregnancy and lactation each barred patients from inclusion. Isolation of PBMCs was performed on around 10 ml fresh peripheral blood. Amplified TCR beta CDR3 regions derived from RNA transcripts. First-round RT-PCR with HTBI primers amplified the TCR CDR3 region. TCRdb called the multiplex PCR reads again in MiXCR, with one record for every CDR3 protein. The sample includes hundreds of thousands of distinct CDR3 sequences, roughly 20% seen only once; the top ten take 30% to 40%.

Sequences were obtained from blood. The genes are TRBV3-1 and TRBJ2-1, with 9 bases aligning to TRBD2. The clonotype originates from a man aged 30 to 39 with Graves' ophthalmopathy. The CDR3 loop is CASSPLAGKVNNEQFF. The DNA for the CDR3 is TGTGCCAGCAGCCCCCTAGCGGGAAAGGTGAACAATGAGCAGTTCTTC.